This TCR beta chain was profiled in a study of OX40 agonist ivuxolimab in advanced cancers. Study context: Treatment received earlier with anti-PD-1, anti-PD-L1 or anti-CTLA-4 agents was allowed, and 40% had some. Three patients responded partially, comprising one with hepatocellular carcinoma and two with cutaneous melanoma. Study-wide results and limits: Among the lowest peripheral clonal expansion occurred in 0.1-3.0 mg/kg partial responders. The average count of expanded clones was higher among CD8+ T cells than among CD4+.

The CDR3 contains 12 residues. The table came from immunoSEQ multiplex PCR; TCRdb's copy has only in-frame clones and leaves some out. The sample contains about 94,000 clones, about 88% of which appear only once. A remark on this clone: What it recognizes is unknown.

This sequence joins TRBV12-2 and TRBJ1-1. TRBV12-2 is a pseudogene. Material: CD4+ or CD8+ T cells sorted from blood, obtained in a trial of the OX40 agonist ivuxolimab. The TCR originated in an adult with an advanced solid tumor such as melanoma, head and neck, liver or kidney cancer. The CDR3 sequence: CASRLGNTEAFF. The CDR3 DNA sequence: TGTGCAAGTCGCTTAGGCAACACTGAAGCTTTCTTT.